A single T cell receptor (beta chain) is shown here with its context. Its specific antigen is unknown. No per-base quality is available; no much larger clone lies one base away. The data were taken from a study of PD-L1 blockade in urothelial cancer (TCRdb year 2017). For context, the study as a whole: Every patient began therapy in about 2014 and was given atezolizumab 1,200 mg intravenously every 3 weeks. Durable clinical benefit was achieved by nine patients and was not achieved by 20 patients. Whole exome sequencing and RNA sequencing of pretreatment tumors were performed alongside TCR sequencing in the same patients. Progression-free survival longer than 6 months counted as durable clinical benefit, and TCR features were additionally tested against both progression-free and overall survival. An ECOG performance status of 0 or 1 was recorded for the patients, and 0 to 3 prior chemotherapy regimens had been received by the patients. Twenty-nine patients had pretreatment blood TCR-seq, some 24 had at least one posttreatment blood collection, and some 24 had tumor TCR-seq. Blood samples were analyzed at two time points: 3 weeks after treatment start (second dose) and 6 weeks after treatment start. Pretreatment tumor samples, along with matched peripheral blood collected serially before and after atezolizumab treatment, underwent TCR sequencing. An exploratory multi-omic analysis was conducted of the somatic, immune and clinical correlates of response to PD-L1 blockade with atezolizumab in urothelial cancer. Blood samples gave a median of about 130,000 T cells and 82,636 unique TCRs, with a median clonality of 0.080. About 85% of the 29 patients were males with bladder-origin urothelial cancer, and about 60% of the roughly 29 reported a prior smoking history. The full study reports these points: Because of the small sample size (n ≈ 27) and the many exploratory analyses performed, the results are intended to be regarded as hypothesis-generating. Among patients with durable benefit, tumor-associated TCR clones showed greater expansion in peripheral blood 3 weeks after treatment started (n of about 20, p = 0.022). Improved progression-free and overall survival was found to be associated with pretreatment peripheral blood TCR clonality below the median.

The germline V gene specifies SGHRS as CDR1 and YFSETQ as CDR2. CDR3 length: 12 amino acids, cysteine to phenylalanine. The read is trimmed to its CDR3 DNA, 36 bases read in frame from base 1. Between the V and J ends, shortened by 5 bases and 3 bases respectively, the junction contains 9 bases. Synthetic TCR analog templates were spiked into each PCR so that absolute template abundance could be estimated from read counts. The immunoSEQ assay used bias-controlled V and J gene primers to amplify TCRbeta CDR3 regions from genomic DNA. Rearranged TCRbeta segments were sequenced at approximately 20X coverage. For the original study's pipeline: Clustering was used to correct sequencing errors, and CDR3s were annotated against IMGT so that V, D and J genes could be assigned. Out-of-frame and stop-codon sequences were excluded, and only productive TCRbeta rearrangements were used in downstream analyses. Clonality was computed as one minus Shannon entropy normalized by the log of the number of unique productive sequences. Clones differing between time points or between blood and tumor were identified by Fisher's exact test with Benjamini-Hochberg correction at adjusted p below 0.01. What TCRdb holds here is the immuneACCESS table cut down to in-frame rearrangements. Part of the clones is not present; checked against another copy, under half of the missing clones reflect an unresolved V gene, and the others are unexplained. V and J calls and clone size are given by that table; D and trimming were obtained from the DNA. In this sample the table shows around 100,000 clones, around 90% of which occur a single time. The top ten clones comprise under 2% of the sample.

Taken with the paper, the label for time point translates to: pretreatment peripheral blood. The cohort included some 30 patients with locally advanced or metastatic urothelial carcinoma who were treated at Memorial Sloan Kettering on a trial protocol. Peripheral blood mononuclear cells were collected pretreatment and during treatment, with between 1 and 8 total time points per patient. The Qiagen DNeasy Blood extraction kit was used to purify genomic DNA from total PBMCs and tumor samples. Collected pretreatment and during treatment, PBMCs were isolated and stored as previously described. The source material was PBMCs, sampled around atezolizumab (anti-PD-L1) treatment. The chain is encoded by TRBV5-1 joined to TRBJ2-7, with TRBD2 as a weak D call on 6 bases. The receptor was isolated from a man in his 60s with urothelial cancer. DNA sequence: TGCGCCAGCAGGGAGGGAGTCTACGAGCAGTACTTC. This codes for CASREGVYEQYF.